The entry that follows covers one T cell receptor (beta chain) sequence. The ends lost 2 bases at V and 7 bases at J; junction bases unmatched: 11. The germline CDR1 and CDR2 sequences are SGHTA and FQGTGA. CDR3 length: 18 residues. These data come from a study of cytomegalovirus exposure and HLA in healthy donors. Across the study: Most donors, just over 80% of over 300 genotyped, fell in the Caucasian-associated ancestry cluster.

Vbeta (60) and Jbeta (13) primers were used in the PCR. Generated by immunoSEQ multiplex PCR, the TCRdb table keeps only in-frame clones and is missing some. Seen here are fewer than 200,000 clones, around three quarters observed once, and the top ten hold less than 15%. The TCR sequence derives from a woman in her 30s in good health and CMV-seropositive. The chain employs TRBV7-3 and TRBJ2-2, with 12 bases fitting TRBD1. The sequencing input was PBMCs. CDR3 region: CASSLGMGTGGVFGELFF. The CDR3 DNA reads TGTGCCAGCAGCTTAGGCATGGGGACAGGGGGCGTCTTCGGGGAGCTGTTTTTT.